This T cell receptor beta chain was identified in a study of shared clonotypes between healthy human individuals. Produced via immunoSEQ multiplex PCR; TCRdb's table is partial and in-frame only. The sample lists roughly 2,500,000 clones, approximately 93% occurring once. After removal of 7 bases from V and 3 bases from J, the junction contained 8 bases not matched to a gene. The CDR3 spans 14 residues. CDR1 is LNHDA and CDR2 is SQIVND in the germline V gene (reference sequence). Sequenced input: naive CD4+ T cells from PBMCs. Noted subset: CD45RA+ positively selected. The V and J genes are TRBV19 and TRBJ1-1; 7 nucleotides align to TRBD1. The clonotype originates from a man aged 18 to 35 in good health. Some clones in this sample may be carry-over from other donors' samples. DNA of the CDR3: TGTGCCAGTAAGGAGGGGGCGGCCGACACTGAAGCTTTCTTT. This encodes CASKEGAADTEAFF.